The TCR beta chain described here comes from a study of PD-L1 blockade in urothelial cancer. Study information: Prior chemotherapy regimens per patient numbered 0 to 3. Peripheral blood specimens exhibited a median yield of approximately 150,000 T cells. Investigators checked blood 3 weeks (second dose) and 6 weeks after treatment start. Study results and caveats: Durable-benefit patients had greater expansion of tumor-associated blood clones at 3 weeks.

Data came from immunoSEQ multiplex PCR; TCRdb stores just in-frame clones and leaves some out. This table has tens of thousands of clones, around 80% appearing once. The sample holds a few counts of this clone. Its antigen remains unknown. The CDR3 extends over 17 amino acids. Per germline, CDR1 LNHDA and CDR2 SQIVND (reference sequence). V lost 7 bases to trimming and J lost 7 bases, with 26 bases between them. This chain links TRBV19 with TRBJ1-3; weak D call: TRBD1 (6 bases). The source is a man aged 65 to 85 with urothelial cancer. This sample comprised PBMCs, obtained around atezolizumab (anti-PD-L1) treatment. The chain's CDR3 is CASTIRQDPTRRNTIYF. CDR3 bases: TGTGCCAGTACCATTAGACAGGACCCAACCCGACGGAACACCATATATTTT.